This T cell receptor (beta chain) is drawn from a study of PD-1 blockade in classical Hodgkin lymphoma. Regarding the study as a whole: Newly diagnosed patients had baseline TCR diversity that was reportedly lower than that of healthy donors. Those achieving complete response showed baseline diversity like newly diagnosed patients. The study found that TCR diversity rose significantly by C4D1 in CD4+ but not CD8+ cells.

Germline V CDR1 and CDR2: SGHRS, YFSETQ. The trim removed 6 bases at V and 8 bases at J, leaving 5 bases unmatched. The CDR3 runs 14 residues. On this clone: Its antigen is undetermined.

No patient escaped relapse after autologous stem cell transplantation, and brentuximab vedotin exposure varied. Profiled with immunoSEQ multiplex PCR; TCRdb holds only in-frame clones, not every one. The sample lists around 66,000 clones, 80% to 90% occurring once. The TCR was taken from a human donor with classical Hodgkin lymphoma. The sequencing here drew on peripheral blood mononuclear cells (PBMCs), taken at baseline. V and J are TRBV5-1 and TRBJ1-6; 10 positions match TRBD1. This CDR3 reads CASNVGTGDSPLHF. The CDR3 nucleotides are TGCGCCAGCAATGTAGGGACAGGGGATTCACCCCTCCACTTT.